The 30 T cell receptor beta chains given below trace back to one sample, sequenced in a study of blood T cells in healthy people across ages. A second PCR, run for roughly 7 to 12 cycles, used a sample-barcoded 5' primer plus a J-beta primer mix. TCRdb processed the 5' RACE reads anew with MiXCR; each CDR3 protein has one entry. The table has around 820,000 distinct CDR3 sequences, approximately 25% seen once. These same data were also listed under a study on T cells of mothers and their children.

The specimen was blood. These TCRs come from a boy younger than 18 in good health.

The chain has TRBV2 and TRBJ2-3; 12 nucleotides agree with TRBD1. Losses at the gene ends were 5 bases for V and 4 bases for J; bases not matched to a gene: 10. The CDR3 spans 17 residues. The V gene's germline CDR1 is SNHLY and CDR2 FYNNEI. The CDR3 reads CASSPGTGGVWADTQYF. In DNA, the CDR3 is TGTGCCAGCAGTCCCGGGACAGGGGGCGTTTGGGCAGATACGCAGTATTTT.

This clonotype was seen a handful of times. The V call is TRBV24-1, the J call TRBJ2-1; D unresolved. V lost 1 base to trimming and J lost 8 bases, with 2 bases between them. There are 11 residues in the CDR3. Per the germline V gene, CDR1 is KGHDR and CDR2 is SFDVKD. The CDR3 DNA sequence: TGTGCCACCAGTGATTTAGATGAGCAGTTCTTC. Translating it yields CATSDLDEQFF.

The chain uses TRBV2 and TRBJ2-7; no definite D call. Germline V CDR1 and CDR2: SNHLY, FYNNEI. Trimming stripped 2 bases from V and 5 bases from J, with 7 bases between. CDR3 length: 12 residues. CDR3 loop: CASSEIVHEQYF. DNA of the CDR3: TGTGCCAGCAGTGAAATCGTCCACGAGCAGTACTTC. The whole variable domain, remainder taken from reference TRBV2 and TRBJ2-7, is EPEVTQTPSHQVTQMGQEVILRCVPISNHLYFYWYRQILGQKVEFLVSFYNNEISEKSEIFDDQFSVERPDGSNFTLKIRSTKLEDSAMYFCASSEIVHEQYFGPGTRLTVT.

This clonotype was detected a few times. The V gene is TRBV14, the J gene TRBJ2-7; no clear D. The CDR3 covers 14 residues. The germline V and J ends were trimmed by 0 bases and 2 bases, with 8 bases remaining between them. In germline, CDR1 is SGHDN, CDR2 FVKESK. The DNA of the CDR3 is TGTGCCAGCAGCCAAGACCCGGCTCCCTACGAGCAGTACTTC. Encoded protein: CASSQDPAPYEQYF.

The chain couples TRBV7-2 to TRBJ2-5; D is undetermined. V gave up 5 bases and J gave up 2 bases, with 12 bases separating them. The CDR3 contains 14 residues. CDR1 is SGHTA and CDR2 is FQGNSA in the germline V gene. The CDR3 here is CASSHRSRQETQYF. The CDR3 DNA follows: TGTGCCAGCAGCCACCGGTCCAGGCAAGAGACCCAGTACTTC.

This clonotype has a handful of counts. CDR3 in amino acids: CATSPSTGSTYEQYF. DNA for the CDR3: TGTGCCACCAGCCCCTCGACAGGTTCTACCTACGAGCAGTACTTC. The gene calls are TRBV15 and TRBJ2-7; the D gene is possibly TRBD1 (6 bases). CDR1 and CDR2 (germline): LNHNV, YYDKDF (reference sequence). The CDR3 has 15 residues. V lost 5 bases, J lost 2 bases, and 16 bases lay in between. The full variable domain, with the rest looked up from reference TRBV15 and TRBJ2-7, is DAMVIQNPRYQVTQFGKPVTLSCSQTLNHNVMYWYQQKSSQAPKLLFHYYDKDFNNEADTPDNFQSRRPNTSFCFLDIRSPGLGDTAMYLCATSPSTGSTYEQYFGPGTRLTVT.

The chain employs TRBV4-3 and TRBJ2-1; TRBD2 is a possible D gene (6 bases). TRBJ2-5 explains the end of the DNA better; the J call may be wrong. Germline V gives CDR1 LGHNA, CDR2 YSLEER. This CDR3 comprises 15 residues. DNA of the CDR3: TGCGCCAGCAGCCAAGATTCCGGGGGACGGGAGACCCAGTACTTC. Its translation is CASSQDSGGRETQYF.

The rearrangement joins TRBV27 to TRBJ2-7; possible D gene TRBD2, 6 bases. The germline V gene encodes CDR1 MNHEY and CDR2 SMNVEV (reference sequence). This CDR3 spans 14 amino acids. V shed 3 bases and J shed 2 bases, with 11 bases lying between them. This CDR3 reads CASSFGEAPYEQYF. The CDR3 DNA reads TGTGCCAGCAGTTTTGGGGAGGCGCCCTACGAGCAGTACTTC.

There are a few counts of this clonotype. The rearrangement uses TRBV4-3 and TRBJ1-3; the D is unclear. Germline lookup yields CDR1 LGHNA and CDR2 YSLEER. V dropped 1 base and J dropped 4 bases, with 5 bases sitting between them. CDR3 length: 13 residues. The CDR3 protein is CASSQAPGNTIYF. CDR3 DNA sequence: TGCGCCAGCAGCCAAGCCCCCGGAAACACCATATATTTT.

This clonotype has just a few counts. The rearrangement uses TRBV5-6 and TRBJ2-5, with TRBD2 matching 9 bases. The CDR3 covers 14 residues. V was clipped by 4 bases and J by 5 bases; unmatched bases: 6. Germline V gene lookup returns CDR1 SGHDT and CDR2 YYEEEE. The CDR3 here is CASSLLAGFETQYF. CDR3 coding DNA: TGTGCCAGCAGCCTCCTAGCGGGATTTGAGACCCAGTACTTC.

This chain links TRBV7-3 with TRBJ1-2; 7 bases fit TRBD1. The CDR3 is 17 amino acids. The V and J ends lost 1 base and 9 bases, in that order; junction bases with no gene match: 17. From germline, CDR1 is SGHTA and CDR2 FQGTGA. CDR3 in amino acids: CASSLMAPGITGESYTF. The CDR3 bases are TGTGCCAGCAGCTTAATGGCCCCGGGAATTACAGGGGAGAGCTACACCTTC.

The genes are TRBV4-3 and TRBJ2-7; D remains unclear. CDR1 LGHNA and CDR2 YSLEER come from the germline V gene. CDR3 length: 13 residues. Trimming removed 0 bases from V and 2 bases from J, with 5 bases in between. Written as DNA, the CDR3 is TGCGCCAGCAGCCAAGACGAAACCTACGAGCAGTACTTC. Protein: CASSQDETYEQYF.

This clonotype was seen a few times. This sequence joins TRBV30 and TRBJ2-7; maybe TRBD1 (5 bases). The length of the CDR3 is 12 residues. Per the germline V gene, CDR1 is GTSNPN and CDR2 is SVGIG (reference sequence). V was trimmed by 5 bases and J by 11 bases, leaving 19 bases between them. As DNA, the CDR3 is TGTGCCTGGGCAGACAGTACTCTACGAAAGTACTTC. Translated, it gives CAWADSTLRKYF.

The V gene is TRBV20-1, the J gene TRBJ1-4; TRBD1 is a possible D gene (6 bases). This CDR3 comprises 13 residues. V lost 6 bases to trimming and J lost 2 bases, with 10 bases between them. In germline, CDR1 is DFQATT, CDR2 SNEGSKA (reference sequence). Written as DNA, the CDR3 is TGCAGTGCGAGGGACACCACTAATGAAAAACTGTTTTTT. As protein: CSARDTTNEKLFF.

This clonotype was observed a handful of times. The chain recombines TRBV20-1 with TRBJ1-5; 10 bases agree with TRBD1. The CDR3 is 12 residues long. Per germline, CDR1 DFQATT and CDR2 SNEGSKA (reference sequence). V lost 5 bases, J lost 9 bases, and 4 bases stayed unmatched. In nucleotides, the CDR3 is TGCAGTGCTGGGACAGGGGCCGGGCCCCAGCATTTT. Translating gives CSAGTGAGPQHF.

This sequence joins TRBV7-9 and TRBJ2-1; tentatively, D is TRBD2 (6 bases). Deletions cut 3 bases from V and 5 bases from J, with 20 bases between. Germline V gene sequence: CDR1 SEHNR, CDR2 FQNEAQ (reference sequence). CDR3 length: 17 residues. The CDR3 region is CASSLGQSGVPNNEQFF. CDR3 DNA: TGTGCCAGCAGCTTGGGTCAGTCGGGAGTTCCCAACAATGAGCAGTTCTTC.

CDR3 coding DNA: TGTGCCAGCAGCCAAGTTCGTGGCCTAGCGGGGACCGGGGAGCTGTTTTTT. It translates to CASSQVRGLAGTGELFF. The J gene is TRBJ2-2, the V gene TRBV14; 9 nucleotides match TRBD2. V lost 1 base to trimming and J lost 5 bases; unmatched junction nucleotides: 8. From germline, CDR1 is SGHDN and CDR2 FVKESK. The CDR3 covers 17 residues.

This clonotype was detected only once. V usage is TRBV20-1 and J usage is TRBJ2-5, with 8 bases lining up with TRBD1. The CDR3 is 16 amino acids. The germline V gene encodes CDR1 DFQATT and CDR2 SNEGSKA (reference sequence). The V segment lost 0 bases and the J segment 4 bases; nucleotides outside the gene matches: 10. This chain's CDR3 is CSARDLTGGFLETQYF. The CDR3 nucleotides are TGCAGTGCTAGAGACTTAACAGGGGGATTTTTAGAGACCCAGTACTTC.

The table lists this clonotype with many counts. The junction departs from germline at one end; a sequencing error may be responsible. The rearrangement links TRBV7-8 to TRBJ2-5, with 11 bases fitting TRBD2. The better agreement between TRBJ2-1 and the DNA end casts doubt on the J call. Per germline, CDR1 SGHVS and CDR2 FQNEAQ. The CDR3 is made up of 16 amino acids. Written as DNA, the CDR3 is TGTGCCAGCAGTTTAGTGGGCCTAGCGGGGGGAAATGAGCAGTTCTTC. Residues: CASSLVGLAGGNEQFF.

This clonotype was detected only a few times. The chain employs TRBV29-1 and TRBJ2-5; either TRBD1 or TRBD2 may supply D (5 bases each). The CDR3 contains 13 residues. V dropped 5 bases and J dropped 5 bases, with 15 bases sitting between them. From germline, CDR1 is SQVTM and CDR2 ANQGSEA. CDR3 sequence: CSVYGPGLETQYF. CDR3 DNA: TGCAGCGTTTATGGCCCGGGGCTGGAGACCCAGTACTTC.

Only a few counts were recorded for this clonotype. V and J are TRBV9 and TRBJ2-5; D might be TRBD2 (6 bases). The J call may not be correct, given that the DNA end is closer to TRBJ2-7. CDR3 length: 15 amino acids. Per germline, CDR1 SGDLS and CDR2 YYNGEE. The CDR3 DNA sequence: TGTGCCAGCAGCCCCTCCGTGGGCGGGGTTTACGAGCAGTACTTC. As protein: CASSPSVGGVYEQYF.

This clonotype has a handful of counts. This chain links TRBV3-1 with TRBJ1-5; no clear D gene. Trimming took off 1 base at V and 6 bases at J, with 16 bases between the two ends. CDR1 LGHDT and CDR2 YNNKEL come from the germline V gene (reference sequence). The CDR3 has 16 residues. CDR3: CASSQGSGKFSQPQHF. For the CDR3, the DNA is TGTGCCAGCAGCCAAGGGTCAGGAAAGTTCAGTCAGCCCCAGCATTTT.

This clonotype was detected a few times. This chain joins TRBV4-2 and TRBJ2-5, with D maybe TRBD1 (5 bases). The J call may be in error: the DNA end matches TRBJ2-1 better. There are 13 residues in the CDR3. Germline V lookup: CDR1 LGHNA, CDR2 YNFKEQ. CDR3 amino acids: CASSQQGSHEQFF. In DNA form, the CDR3 reads TGTGCCAGCAGCCAACAGGGTTCACATGAGCAGTTCTTC.

The V gene is TRBV10-3, the J gene TRBJ2-7; possibly TRBD2 for D (6 bases). There are 16 residues in the CDR3. Germline V gene data show CDR1 as ENHRY and CDR2 as SYGVKD. Trimming stripped 3 bases from V and 2 bases from J, with 17 bases between. CDR3 region: CAISDPTGVDTYEQYF. CDR3 coding DNA: TGTGCCATCAGTGATCCTACGGGGGTAGATACCTACGAGCAGTACTTC.

V usage is TRBV5-1 and J usage is TRBJ2-5, with D possibly being TRBD1 or TRBD2 (5 bases each). The V gene lost 5 bases and the J gene lost 5 bases, with 7 bases spanning the gap. This CDR3 has 11 amino acids. Per germline, CDR1 SGHRS and CDR2 YFSETQ. The CDR3 protein is CASSGDETQYF. CDR3 coding DNA: TGCGCCAGCAGTGGGGACGAGACCCAGTACTTC.

The chain carries TRBV28 and TRBJ2-5, with 9 bases lining up with TRBD2. Germline lookup yields CDR1 MDHEN and CDR2 SYDVKM. V shed 3 bases, J shed 4 bases, and the junction held 12 bases outside the gene matches. The CDR3 runs 17 residues. The CDR3 is CASSFLLGAGGAETQYF. The CDR3 DNA reads as TGTGCCAGCAGTTTCCTGTTAGGAGCGGGGGGAGCAGAGACCCAGTACTTC.

This clonotype was observed a handful of times. The CDR3 loop reads CASSARQAQETQYF. In nucleotides, the CDR3 is TGTGCCAGCAGCGCCCGACAGGCTCAAGAGACCCAGTACTTC. The chain couples TRBV7-2 to TRBJ2-5, with a tentative D call TRBD1 (6 bases). Germline V gene data show CDR1 as SGHTA and CDR2 as FQGNSA. Trimming pared 5 bases from V and 2 bases from J, leaving 12 bases between. This CDR3 contains 14 residues. The full variable domain, in which reference TRBV7-2 and TRBJ2-5 provide the parts outside the CDR3, is GAGVSQSPSNKVTEKGKDVELRCDPISGHTALYWYRQSLGQGLEFLIYFQGNSAPDKSGLPSDRFSAERTGGSVSTLTIQRTQQEDSAVYLCASSARQAQETQYFGPGTRLLVL.

This clonotype was observed a few times. The rearrangement joins TRBV27 to TRBJ1-6; D gene unclear. There are 15 residues in the CDR3. With 3 bases removed from V and 7 bases from J, the gap between germline ends came to 13 bases. CDR1 is MNHEY, CDR2 SMNVEV, per germline (reference sequence). The CDR3 bases are TGTGCCAGCAGTTTGGAACCACCTCAAAATTCACCCCTCCACTTT. Its protein product is CASSLEPPQNSPLHF.

This sequence joins TRBV9 and TRBJ1-4; D is undetermined. The CDR3 has 17 residues. Germline V gene data show CDR1 as SGDLS and CDR2 as YYNGEE. V lost 2 bases and J lost 2, with 16 bases in between. The DNA for the CDR3 is TGTGCCAGCAGCGTCGGAAGCATGGGGAGCACTAATGAAAAACTGTTTTTT. Translating it yields CASSVGSMGSTNEKLFF. Full variable domain (missing parts from reference TRBV9 and TRBJ1-4): DSGVTQTPKHLITATGQRVTLRCSPRSGDLSVYWYQQSLDQGLQFLIQYYNGEERAKGNILERFSAQQFPDLHSELNLSSLELGDSALYFCASSVGSMGSTNEKLFFGSGTQLSVL.

The chain recombines TRBV5-1 with TRBJ2-3, with a possible D match to TRBD1 (6 bases). Trimming took off 3 bases at V and 2 bases at J, with 13 bases between the two ends. The germline V gene has CDR1 SGHRS and CDR2 YFSETQ. This CDR3 contains 15 residues. CDR3 region: CASSSDSILTDTQYF. The CDR3 nucleotides read TGCGCCAGCAGCTCGGACAGCATTCTCACAGATACGCAGTATTTT.